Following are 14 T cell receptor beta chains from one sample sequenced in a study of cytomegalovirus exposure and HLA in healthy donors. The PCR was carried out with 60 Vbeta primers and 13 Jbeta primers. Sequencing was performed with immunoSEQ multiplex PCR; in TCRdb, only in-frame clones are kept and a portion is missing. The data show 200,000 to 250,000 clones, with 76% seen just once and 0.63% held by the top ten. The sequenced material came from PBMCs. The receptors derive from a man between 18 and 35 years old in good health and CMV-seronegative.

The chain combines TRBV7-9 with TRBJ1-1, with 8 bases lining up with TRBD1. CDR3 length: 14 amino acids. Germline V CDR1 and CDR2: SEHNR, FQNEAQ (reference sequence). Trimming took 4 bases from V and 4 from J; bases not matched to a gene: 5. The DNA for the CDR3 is TGTGCCAGCAGCTCACAGACAGGGGCCACTGAAGCTTTCTTT. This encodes CASSSQTGATEAFF.

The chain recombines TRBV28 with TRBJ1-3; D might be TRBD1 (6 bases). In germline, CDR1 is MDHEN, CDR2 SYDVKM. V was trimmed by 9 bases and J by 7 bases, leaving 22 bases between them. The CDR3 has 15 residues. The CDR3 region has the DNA TGTGCCAGTGTCGACAGGACCACTCTGGGTAACACCATATATTTT. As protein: CASVDRTTLGNTIYF. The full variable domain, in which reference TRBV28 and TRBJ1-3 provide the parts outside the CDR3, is DVKVTQSSRYLVKRTGEKVFLECVQDMDHENMFWYRQDPGLGLRLIYFSYDVKMKEKGDIPEGYSVSREKKERFSLILESASTNQTSMYLCASVDRTTLGNTIYFGEGSWLTVV.

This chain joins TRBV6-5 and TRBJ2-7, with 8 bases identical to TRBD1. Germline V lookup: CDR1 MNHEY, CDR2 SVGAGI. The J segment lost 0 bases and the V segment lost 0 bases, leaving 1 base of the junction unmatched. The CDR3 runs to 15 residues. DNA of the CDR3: TGTGCCAGCAGTTACTCGGGACAGGACTCCTACGAGCAGTACTTC. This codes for CASSYSGQDSYEQYF.

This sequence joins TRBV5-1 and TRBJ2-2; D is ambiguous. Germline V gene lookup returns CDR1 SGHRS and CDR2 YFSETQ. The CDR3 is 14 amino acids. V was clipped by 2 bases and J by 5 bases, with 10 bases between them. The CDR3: CASSFSGYTGELFF. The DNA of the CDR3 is TGCGCCAGCAGCTTTTCAGGATATACCGGGGAGCTGTTTTTT.

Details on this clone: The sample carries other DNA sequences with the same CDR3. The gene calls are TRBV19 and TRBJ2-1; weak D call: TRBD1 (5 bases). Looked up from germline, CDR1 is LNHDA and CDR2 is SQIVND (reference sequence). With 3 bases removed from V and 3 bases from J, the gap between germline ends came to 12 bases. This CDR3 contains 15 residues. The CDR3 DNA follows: TGTGCCAGTAGTATGGGGCAGGGCCTCTACAATGAGCAGTTCTTC. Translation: CASSMGQGLYNEQFF.

The CDR3 coding sequence is TGTGCCAGCAGCTCGGCGACAGGGGGTCTCTTTTCGGAGACCCAGTACTTC. This translates into CASSSATGGLFSETQYF. The rearrangement links TRBV7-9 to TRBJ2-5, with TRBD1 matching over 9 bases. The ends lost 4 bases at V and 5 bases at J; junction bases unmatched: 14. Germline lookup yields CDR1 SEHNR and CDR2 FQNEAQ (reference sequence). This CDR3 has 17 residues. The complete variable domain, with remaining parts taken from reference TRBV7-9 and TRBJ2-5, reads DTGVSQNPRHKITKRGQNVTFRCDPISEHNRLYWYRQTLGQGPEFLTYFQNEAQLEKSRLLSDRFSAERPKGSFSTLEIQRTEQGDSAMYLCASSSATGGLFSETQYFGPGTRLLVL.

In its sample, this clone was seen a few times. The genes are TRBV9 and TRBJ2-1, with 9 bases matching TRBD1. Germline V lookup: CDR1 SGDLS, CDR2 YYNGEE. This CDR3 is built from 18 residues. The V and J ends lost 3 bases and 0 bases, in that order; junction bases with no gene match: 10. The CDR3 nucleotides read TGTGCCAGCAGCGAAGGACAGGGGACACCGAGCTCCTACAATGAGCAGTTCTTC. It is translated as CASSEGQGTPSSYNEQFF.

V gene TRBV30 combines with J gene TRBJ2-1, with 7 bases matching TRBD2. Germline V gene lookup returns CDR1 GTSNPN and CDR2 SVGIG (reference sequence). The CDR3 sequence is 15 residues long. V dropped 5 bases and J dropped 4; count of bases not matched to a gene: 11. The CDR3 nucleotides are TGTGCCTGGGAATCACTAGGCGGGGGATACAATGAGCAGTTCTTC. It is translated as CAWESLGGGYNEQFF.

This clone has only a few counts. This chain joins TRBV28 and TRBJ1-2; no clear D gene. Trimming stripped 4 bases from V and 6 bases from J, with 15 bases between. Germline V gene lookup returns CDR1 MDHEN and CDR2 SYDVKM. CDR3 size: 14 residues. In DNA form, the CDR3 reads TGTGCCAGCAGTTCCCCCGCCGGTCAGGATGGCTACACCTTC. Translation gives CASSSPAGQDGYTF.

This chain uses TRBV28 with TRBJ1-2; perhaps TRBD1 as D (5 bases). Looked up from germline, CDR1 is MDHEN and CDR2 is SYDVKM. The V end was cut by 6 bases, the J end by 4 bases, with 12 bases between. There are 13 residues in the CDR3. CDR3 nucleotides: TGTGCCAGCAGCTCCAGGGTATTCTATGGCTACACCTTC. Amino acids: CASSSRVFYGYTF.

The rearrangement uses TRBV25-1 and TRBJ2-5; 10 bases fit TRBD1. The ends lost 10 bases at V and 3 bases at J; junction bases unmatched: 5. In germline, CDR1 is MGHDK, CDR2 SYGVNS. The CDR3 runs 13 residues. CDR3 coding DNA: TGTGCCACTGGGGGGACAGGGGAAGAGACCCAGTACTTC. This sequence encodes CATGGTGEETQYF.

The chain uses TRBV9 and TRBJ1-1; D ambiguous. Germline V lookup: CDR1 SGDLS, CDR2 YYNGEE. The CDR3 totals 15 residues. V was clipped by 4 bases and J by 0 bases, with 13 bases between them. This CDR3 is CASSPSGGMNTEAFF. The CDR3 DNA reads TGTGCCAGCAGCCCCTCCGGCGGGATGAACACTGAAGCTTTCTTT.

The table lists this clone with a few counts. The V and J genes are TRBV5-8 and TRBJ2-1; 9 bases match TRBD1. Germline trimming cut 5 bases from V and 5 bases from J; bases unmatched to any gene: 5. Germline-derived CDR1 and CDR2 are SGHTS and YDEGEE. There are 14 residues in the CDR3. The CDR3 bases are TGTGCCAGCAGTCGGGGACAGGGTCACAATGAGCAGTTCTTC. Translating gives CASSRGQGHNEQFF. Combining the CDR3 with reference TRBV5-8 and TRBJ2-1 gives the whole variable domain EAGVTQSPTHLIKTRGQQATLRCSPISGHTSVYWYQQALGLGLQFLLWYDEGEERNRGNFPPRFSGRQFPNYSSELNVNALELEDSALYLCASSRGQGHNEQFFGPGTRLTVL.

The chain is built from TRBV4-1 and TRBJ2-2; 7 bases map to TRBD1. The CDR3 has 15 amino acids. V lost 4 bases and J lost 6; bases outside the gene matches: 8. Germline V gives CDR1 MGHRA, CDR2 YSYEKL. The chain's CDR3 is CASSLYRGDPGELFF. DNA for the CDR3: TGCGCCAGCAGCCTATACAGGGGAGACCCCGGGGAGCTGTTTTTT.